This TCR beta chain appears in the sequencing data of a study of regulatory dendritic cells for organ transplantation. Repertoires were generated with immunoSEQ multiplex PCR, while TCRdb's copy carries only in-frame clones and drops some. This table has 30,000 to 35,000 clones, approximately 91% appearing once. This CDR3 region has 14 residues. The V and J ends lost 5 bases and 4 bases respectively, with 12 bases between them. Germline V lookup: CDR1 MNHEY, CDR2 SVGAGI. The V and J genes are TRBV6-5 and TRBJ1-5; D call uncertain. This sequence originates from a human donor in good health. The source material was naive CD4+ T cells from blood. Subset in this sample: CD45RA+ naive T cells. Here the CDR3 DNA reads TGTGCCAGCAGTCCCCGCTCTATTAATCAGCCCCAGCATTTT. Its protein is CASSPRSINQPQHF.